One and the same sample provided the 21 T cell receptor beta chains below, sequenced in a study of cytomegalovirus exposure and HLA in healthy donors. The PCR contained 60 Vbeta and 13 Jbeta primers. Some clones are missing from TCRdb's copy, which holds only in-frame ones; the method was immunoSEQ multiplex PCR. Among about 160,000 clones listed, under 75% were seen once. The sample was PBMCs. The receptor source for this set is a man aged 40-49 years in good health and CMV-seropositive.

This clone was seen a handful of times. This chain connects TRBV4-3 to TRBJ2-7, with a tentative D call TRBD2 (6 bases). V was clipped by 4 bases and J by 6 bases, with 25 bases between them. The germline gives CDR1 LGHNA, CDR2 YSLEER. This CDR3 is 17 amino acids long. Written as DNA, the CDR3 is TGCGCCAGCAGCCTAAGGGCGGGACGGGGCAGGGCTGGCGAGCAGTACTTC. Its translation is CASSLRAGRGRAGEQYF.

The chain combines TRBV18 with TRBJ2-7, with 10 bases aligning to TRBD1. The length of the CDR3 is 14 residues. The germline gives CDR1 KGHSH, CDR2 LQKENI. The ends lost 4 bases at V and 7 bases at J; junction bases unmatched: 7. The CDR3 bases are TGTGCCAGCTCACTACGGGACAGGGGATGGGAGCAGTACTTC. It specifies CASSLRDRGWEQYF.

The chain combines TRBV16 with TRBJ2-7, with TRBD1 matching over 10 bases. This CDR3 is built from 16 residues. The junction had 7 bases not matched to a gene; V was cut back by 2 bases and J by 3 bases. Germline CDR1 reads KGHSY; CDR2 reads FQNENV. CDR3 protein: CASSQPGQGTLYEQYF. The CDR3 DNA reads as TGTGCCAGCAGCCAACCGGGACAGGGGACTCTCTACGAGCAGTACTTC.

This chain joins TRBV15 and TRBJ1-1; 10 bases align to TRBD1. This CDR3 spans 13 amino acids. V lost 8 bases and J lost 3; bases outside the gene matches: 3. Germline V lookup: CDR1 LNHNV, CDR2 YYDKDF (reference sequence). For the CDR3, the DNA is TGTGCCACCCGCGGGACAGGGGACACTGAAGCTTTCTTT. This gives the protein CATRGTGDTEAFF. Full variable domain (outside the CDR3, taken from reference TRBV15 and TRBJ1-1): DAMVIQNPRYQVTQFGKPVTLSCSQTLNHNVMYWYQQKSSQAPKLLFHYYDKDFNNEADTPDNFQSRRPNTSFCFLDIRSPGLGDTAMYLCATRGTGDTEAFFGQGTRLTVV.

The CDR3, as DNA: TGTGCCAGCTCACCACCGGGGGCTGCCACTGAAGCTTTCTTT. Its protein product is CASSPPGAATEAFF. The chain combines TRBV18 with TRBJ1-1, with D possibly being TRBD1 (6 bases). The length of the CDR3 is 14 residues. Germline CDR1 KGHSH, CDR2 LQKENI. V lost 0 bases to trimming and J lost 4 bases, with 9 bases between them.

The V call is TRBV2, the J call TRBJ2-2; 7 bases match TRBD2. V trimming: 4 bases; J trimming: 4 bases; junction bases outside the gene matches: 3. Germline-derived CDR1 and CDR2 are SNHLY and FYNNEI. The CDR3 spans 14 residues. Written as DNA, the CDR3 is TGTGCCAGCAGTGTTGGGGGGGGCACCGGGGAGCTGTTTTTT. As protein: CASSVGGGTGELFF.

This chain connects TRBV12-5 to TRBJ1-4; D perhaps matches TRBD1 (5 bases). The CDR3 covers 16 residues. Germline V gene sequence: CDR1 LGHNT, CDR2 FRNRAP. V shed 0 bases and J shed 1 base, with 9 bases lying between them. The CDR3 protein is CASGLVAGVTNEKLFF. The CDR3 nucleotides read TGTGCTAGTGGTTTGGTAGCGGGGGTAACTAATGAAAAACTGTTTTTT.

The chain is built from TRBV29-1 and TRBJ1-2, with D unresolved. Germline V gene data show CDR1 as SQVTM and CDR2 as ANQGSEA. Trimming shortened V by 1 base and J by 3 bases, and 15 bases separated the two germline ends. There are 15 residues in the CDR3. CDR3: CSVEVRGVEDYGYTF. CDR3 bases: TGCAGCGTTGAAGTTCGGGGTGTCGAAGACTATGGCTACACCTTC.

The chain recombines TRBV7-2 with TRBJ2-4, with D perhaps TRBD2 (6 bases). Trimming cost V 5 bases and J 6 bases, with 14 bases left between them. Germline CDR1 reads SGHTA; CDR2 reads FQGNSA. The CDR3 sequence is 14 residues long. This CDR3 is CASSARGNLNIQYF. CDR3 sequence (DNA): TGTGCCAGCAGCGCCCGGGGGAACCTAAACATTCAGTACTTC.

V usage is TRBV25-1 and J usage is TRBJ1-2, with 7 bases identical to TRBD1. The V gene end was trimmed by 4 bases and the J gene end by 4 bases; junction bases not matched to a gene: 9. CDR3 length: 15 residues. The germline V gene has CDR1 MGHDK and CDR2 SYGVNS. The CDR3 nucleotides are TGTGCCAGCAGTGCCGCGACAGGGCCCTCCTATGGCTACACCTTC. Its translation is CASSAATGPSYGYTF.

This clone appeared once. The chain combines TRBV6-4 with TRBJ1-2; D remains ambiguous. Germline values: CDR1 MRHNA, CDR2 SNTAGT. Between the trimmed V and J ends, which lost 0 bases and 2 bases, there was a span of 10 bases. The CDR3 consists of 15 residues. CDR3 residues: CASSDSSRGNYGYTF. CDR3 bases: TGTGCCAGCAGTGACTCGTCTCGGGGAAACTATGGCTACACCTTC.

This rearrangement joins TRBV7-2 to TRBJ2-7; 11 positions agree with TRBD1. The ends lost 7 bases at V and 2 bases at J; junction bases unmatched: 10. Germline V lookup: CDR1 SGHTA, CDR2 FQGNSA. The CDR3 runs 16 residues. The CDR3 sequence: CASTTTDRGRTYEQYF. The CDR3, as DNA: TGTGCCAGCACCACCACGGACAGGGGGCGTACCTACGAGCAGTACTTC.

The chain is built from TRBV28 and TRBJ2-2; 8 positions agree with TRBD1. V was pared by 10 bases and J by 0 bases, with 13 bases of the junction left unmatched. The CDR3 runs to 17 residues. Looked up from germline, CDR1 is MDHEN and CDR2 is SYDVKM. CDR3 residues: CATQRGQGAPNTGELFF. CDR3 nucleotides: TGTGCCACCCAGAGAGGGCAGGGGGCTCCGAACACCGGGGAGCTGTTTTTT.

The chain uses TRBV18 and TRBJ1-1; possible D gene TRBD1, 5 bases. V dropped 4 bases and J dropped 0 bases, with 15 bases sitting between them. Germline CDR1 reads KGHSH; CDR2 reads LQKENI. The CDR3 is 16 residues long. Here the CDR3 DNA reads TGTGCCAGCTCACTGAAGGGCGGGACCCTGAACACTGAAGCTTTCTTT. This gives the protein CASSLKGGTLNTEAFF.

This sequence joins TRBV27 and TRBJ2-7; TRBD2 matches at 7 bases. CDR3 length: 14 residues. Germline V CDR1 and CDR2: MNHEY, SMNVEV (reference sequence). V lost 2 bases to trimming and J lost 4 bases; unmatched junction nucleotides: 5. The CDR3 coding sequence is TGTGCCAGCAGTTTACCAGGGAGGGCTTACGAGCAGTACTTC. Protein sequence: CASSLPGRAYEQYF.

The CDR3, as DNA: TGTGCCTGGAGGGGGACTGGCAATTCACCCCTCCACTTT. As protein: CAWRGTGNSPLHF. This chain links TRBV30 with TRBJ1-6, with D possibly matching TRBD1 (5 bases). Trimming took 3 bases from V and 7 from J, leaving 10 bases between them. Germline V gene data show CDR1 as GTSNPN and CDR2 as SVGIG (reference sequence). This CDR3 is built from 13 residues.

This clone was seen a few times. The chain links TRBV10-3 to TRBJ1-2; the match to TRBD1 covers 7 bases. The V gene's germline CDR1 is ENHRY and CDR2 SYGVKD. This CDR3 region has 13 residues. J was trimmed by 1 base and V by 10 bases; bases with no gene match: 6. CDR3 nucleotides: TGTGCCACCTCCGGGACAGATAACTATGGCTACACCTTC. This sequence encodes CATSGTDNYGYTF.

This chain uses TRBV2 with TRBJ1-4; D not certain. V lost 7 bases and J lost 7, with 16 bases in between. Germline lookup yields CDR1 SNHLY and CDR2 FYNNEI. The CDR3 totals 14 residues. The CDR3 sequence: CASNGRLGGEKLFF. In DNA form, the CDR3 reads TGTGCCAGCAATGGTCGCCTGGGAGGTGAAAAACTGTTTTTT.

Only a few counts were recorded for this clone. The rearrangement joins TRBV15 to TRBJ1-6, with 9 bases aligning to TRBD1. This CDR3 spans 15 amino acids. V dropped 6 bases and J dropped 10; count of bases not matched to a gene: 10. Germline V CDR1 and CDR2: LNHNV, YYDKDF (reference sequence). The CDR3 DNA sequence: TGTGCCACCAGTGCGGACAGGGGTAGTGGGTCACCCCTCCACTTT. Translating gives CATSADRGSGSPLHF. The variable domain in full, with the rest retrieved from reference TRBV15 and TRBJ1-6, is DAMVIQNPRYQVTQFGKPVTLSCSQTLNHNVMYWYQQKSSQAPKLLFHYYDKDFNNEADTPDNFQSRRPNTSFCFLDIRSPGLGDTAMYLCATSADRGSGSPLHFGNGTRLTVT.

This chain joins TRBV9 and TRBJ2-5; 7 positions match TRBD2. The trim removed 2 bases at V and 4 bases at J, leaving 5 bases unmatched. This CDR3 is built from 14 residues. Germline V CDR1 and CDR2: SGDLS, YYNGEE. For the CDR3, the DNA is TGTGCCAGCAGCGTCACGGGGGGAGGAGAGACCCAGTACTTC. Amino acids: CASSVTGGGETQYF.

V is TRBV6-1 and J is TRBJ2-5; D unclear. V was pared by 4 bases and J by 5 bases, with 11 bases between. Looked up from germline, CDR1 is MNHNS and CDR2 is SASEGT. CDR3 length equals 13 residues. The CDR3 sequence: CASSVSPRETQYF. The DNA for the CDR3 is TGTGCCAGCAGTGTTAGCCCACGGGAGACCCAGTACTTC.